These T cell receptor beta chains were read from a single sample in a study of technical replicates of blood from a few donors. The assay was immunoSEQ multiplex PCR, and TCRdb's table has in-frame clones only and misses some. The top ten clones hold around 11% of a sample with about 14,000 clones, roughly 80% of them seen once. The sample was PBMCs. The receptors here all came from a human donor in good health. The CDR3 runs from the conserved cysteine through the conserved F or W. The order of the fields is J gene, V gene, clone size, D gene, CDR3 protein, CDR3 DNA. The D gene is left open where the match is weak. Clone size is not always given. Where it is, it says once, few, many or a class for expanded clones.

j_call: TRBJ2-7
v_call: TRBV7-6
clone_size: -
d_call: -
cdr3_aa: CASSLASTGFDEQYF
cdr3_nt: TGTGCCAGCAGCCTGGCTTCCACAGGGTTCGACGAGCAGTACTTC

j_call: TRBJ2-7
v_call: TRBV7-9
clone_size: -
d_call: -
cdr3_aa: CASSVVDSRGYEQYF
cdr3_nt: TGTGCCAGCAGCGTCGTGGACTCCCGCGGCTACGAGCAGTACTTC

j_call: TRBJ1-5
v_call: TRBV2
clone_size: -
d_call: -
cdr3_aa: CASSDSNQPQHF
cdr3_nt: TGTGCCAGCAGTGACAGTAATCAGCCCCAGCATTTT

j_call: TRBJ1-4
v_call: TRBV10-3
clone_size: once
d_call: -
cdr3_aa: CAISVSGQPDNEKLFF
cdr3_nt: TGTGCCATCAGTGTGTCCGGACAGCCGGATAATGAAAAACTGTTTTTT

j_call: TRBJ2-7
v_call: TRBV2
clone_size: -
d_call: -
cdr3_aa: CASSAEQEPYEQYF
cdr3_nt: TGTGCCAGCAGTGCGGAACAGGAACCCTACGAGCAGTACTTC

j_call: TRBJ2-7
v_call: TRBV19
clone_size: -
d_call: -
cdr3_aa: CASSIVPFGAGYYEQYF
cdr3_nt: TGTGCCAGTAGTATAGTCCCCTTTGGGGCTGGGTACTACGAGCAGTACTTC

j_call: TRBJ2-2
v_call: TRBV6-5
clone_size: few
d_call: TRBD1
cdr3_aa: CASSYSTGWTGELFF
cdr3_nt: TGTGCCAGCAGTTACTCGACAGGGTGGACCGGGGAGCTGTTTTTT

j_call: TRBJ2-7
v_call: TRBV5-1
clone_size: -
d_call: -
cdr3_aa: CASSLEEGAAYEQYF
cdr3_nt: TGCGCCAGCAGCTTGGAGGAGGGGGCCGCCTACGAGCAGTACTTC

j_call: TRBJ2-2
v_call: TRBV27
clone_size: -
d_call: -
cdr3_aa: CASKVGLNTGELFF
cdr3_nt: TGTGCCAGCAAGGTCGGGTTGAACACCGGGGAGCTGTTTTTT

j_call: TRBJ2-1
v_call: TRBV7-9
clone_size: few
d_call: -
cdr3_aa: CASTPTGNLGDEQFF
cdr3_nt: TGTGCCAGCACCCCAACAGGGAATCTTGGCGATGAGCAGTTCTTC

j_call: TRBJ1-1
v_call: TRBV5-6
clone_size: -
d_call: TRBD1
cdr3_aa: CASKRQGARFAFF
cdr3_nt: TGTGCCAGTAAAAGACAGGGGGCTCGTTTCGCTTTCTTT

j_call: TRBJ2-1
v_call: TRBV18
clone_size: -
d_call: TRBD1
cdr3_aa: CASSPPRTGGGEQFF
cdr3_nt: TGTGCCAGCTCACCACCTCGGACAGGGGGCGGTGAGCAGTTCTTC

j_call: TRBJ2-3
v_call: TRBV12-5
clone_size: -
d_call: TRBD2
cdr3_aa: CASGLGLAETDTQYF
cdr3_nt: TGTGCTAGTGGTTTGGGACTAGCGGAAACAGATACGCAGTATTTT

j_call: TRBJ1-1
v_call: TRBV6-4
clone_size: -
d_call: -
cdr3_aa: CASLPPGGTEAFF
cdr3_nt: TGTGCCAGCTTACCGCCGGGTGGCACTGAAGCTTTCTTT

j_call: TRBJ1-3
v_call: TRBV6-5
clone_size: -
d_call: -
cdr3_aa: CASSYSISGSGNTIYF
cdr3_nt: TGTGCCAGCAGTTACTCGATATCAGGATCTGGAAACACCATATATTTT

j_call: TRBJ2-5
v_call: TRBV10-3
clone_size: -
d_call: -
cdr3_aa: CAISESSETQYF
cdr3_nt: TGTGCCATCAGTGAGTCCAGTGAGACCCAGTACTTC

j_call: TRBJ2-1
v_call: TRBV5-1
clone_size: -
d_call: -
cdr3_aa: CASSPGGLRNEQFF
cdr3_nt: TGCGCCAGCAGCCCAGGAGGGTTGAGGAATGAGCAGTTCTTC

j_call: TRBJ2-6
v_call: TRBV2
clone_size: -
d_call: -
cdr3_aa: CASHSSGANVLTF
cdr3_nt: TGTGCCAGCCATAGCTCTGGGGCCAACGTCCTGACTTTC

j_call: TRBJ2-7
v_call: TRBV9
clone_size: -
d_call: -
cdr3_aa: CASSVVSSGFDEQYF
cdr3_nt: TGTGCCAGCAGCGTAGTTTCTAGTGGGTTCGACGAGCAGTACTTC

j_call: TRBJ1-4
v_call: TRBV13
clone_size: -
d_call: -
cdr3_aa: CASSKQGFATNEKLFF
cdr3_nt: TGTGCCAGCAGCAAACAGGGATTCGCAACTAATGAAAAACTGTTTTTT

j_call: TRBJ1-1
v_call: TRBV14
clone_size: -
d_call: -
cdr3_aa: CASSPKGAPTGAFF
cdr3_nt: TGTGCCAGCAGCCCCAAAGGGGCCCCGACTGGAGCTTTCTTT

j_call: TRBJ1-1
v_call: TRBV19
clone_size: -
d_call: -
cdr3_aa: CASSIGAGNTEAFF
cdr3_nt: TGTGCCAGTAGTATAGGGGCAGGCAACACTGAAGCTTTCTTT